This entry features one T cell receptor beta chain sequence. The source of the sample is a study of blood T cell repertoires in COVID-19. About the study: Acute and convalescent COVID-19 samples came from the United States, Italy and Spain. In each case, the material was cDNA or gDNA derived from T cells, B-cell-depleted T cells, or PBMCs.

Authors' methods: Estimation of nucleated cell counts was performed using reference gene primer amplification. Generated by immunoSEQ multiplex PCR, the TCRdb table keeps only in-frame clones and is missing some. The DNA gave D and trimming, while V, J and clone size come from that table. This sample has about 170,000 clones, with about 89% found just once. V lost 3 bases to trimming and J lost 3 bases, with 12 bases between them. Germline-derived CDR1 and CDR2 are SGHVS and FQNEAQ. There are 15 residues in the CDR3. The source is a man aged 70-80 years with acute or convalescent COVID-19. The chain uses TRBV7-8 and TRBJ1-5, with D perhaps matching TRBD1 (5 bases). Sequenced: peripheral blood. The CDR3 DNA follows: TGTGCCAGCAGCTTCTACAGGCAACCCAATCAGCCCCAGCATTTT. It encodes CASSFYRQPNQPQHF.